The TCR beta chain under discussion was sequenced for a study of cytomegalovirus exposure and HLA in healthy donors. The PCR contained 60 Vbeta and 13 Jbeta primers. Generated by immunoSEQ multiplex PCR, the TCRdb table keeps only in-frame clones and is missing some. The sample yields about 200,000 clones, of which the top ten take up roughly 0.7%. The CDR3 is 17 amino acids. J lost 4 bases, V lost 4 bases, and 10 bases had no gene match. Germline values: CDR1 SGHRS, CDR2 YFSETQ. Note on this clone: The target antigen is unknown.

General study points: An apparent linkage of common viral pathogens to several of the most significant clusters emerged in a later analysis. Many donors carried some public TCRs, although rarity characterized most TCR sequences.

The origin of this receptor is a boy younger than 18 in good health and CMV-seronegative. The sample comprised PBMCs. The chain has TRBV5-1 and TRBJ2-6; 8 bases line up with TRBD1. CDR3 in DNA: TGCGCCAGCAGCCTGGATCAGGGGGCAACCGGGGCCAACGTCCTGACTTTC. Amino acids: CASSLDQGATGANVLTF.